Presented here are 25 T cell receptor beta chains from one specimen sequenced in a study of blood T cell repertoires in COVID-19. Data came from immunoSEQ multiplex PCR; TCRdb stores just in-frame clones and leaves some out. The data hold about 200,000 clones, with 83% observed a single time. Sequencing was carried out using peripheral blood. The receptors shown here come from a woman aged 40 to 50 with active or convalescent COVID-19.

The chain joins TRBV9 to TRBJ2-3; 7 bases fit TRBD1. The J segment lost 2 bases and the V segment lost 0 bases, leaving 6 bases of the junction unmatched. This CDR3 spans 16 amino acids. Germline V lookup: CDR1 SGDLS, CDR2 YYNGEE. The DNA for the CDR3 is TGTGCCAGCAGCGTAGCTGGGGACAGCTTCACAGATACGCAGTATTTT. This encodes CASSVAGDSFTDTQYF.

The rearrangement uses TRBV7-9 and TRBJ1-1, with D unclear. CDR3 size: 14 residues. CDR1 and CDR2 (germline): SEHNR, FQNEAQ (reference sequence). Trimming left V 7 bases short and J 1 base short, with 13 bases between. The CDR3, as DNA: TGTGCCAGCACCTCTGAGCACGGGAACACTGAAGCTTTCTTT. Translation: CASTSEHGNTEAFF.

V usage is TRBV4-3 and J usage is TRBJ2-5; 7 nucleotides line up with TRBD2. CDR1 and CDR2 (germline): LGHNA, YSLEER. The V gene end was trimmed by 2 bases and the J gene end by 9 bases; junction bases not matched to a gene: 15. The CDR3 consists of 16 residues. The CDR3 region has the DNA TGCGCCAGCAGCCAATCAAGGGCGGCGGGGGAGCTGGCCCAGTACTTC. Protein product: CASSQSRAAGELAQYF.

The V gene is TRBV5-1, the J gene TRBJ1-1; no reliable D call. V lost 0 bases and J 1 base, leaving 7 bases between the germline ends. Germline-derived CDR1 and CDR2 are SGHRS and YFSETQ. The CDR3 is made up of 14 amino acids. In nucleotides, the CDR3 is TGCGCCAGCAGCTTGGGGGCCTCGAACACTGAAGCTTTCTTT. Its protein product is CASSLGASNTEAFF.

This clone was seen a single time. The J gene is TRBJ2-1, the V gene TRBV5-1; TRBD2 matches 10 bases. Germline CDR1 is SGHRS and CDR2 is YFSETQ. Losses at the gene ends were 2 bases for V and 8 bases for J; bases not matched to a gene: 7. The CDR3 runs 15 residues. The CDR3: CASSLAGGPVDEQFF. The CDR3 DNA is TGCGCCAGCAGCTTAGCGGGAGGGCCTGTCGATGAGCAGTTCTTC.

The J gene is TRBJ2-1, the V gene TRBV5-8, with D tentatively TRBD2 (5 bases). The CDR3 is 15 residues long. From germline, CDR1 is SGHTS and CDR2 YDEGEE. Trimming removed 3 bases from V and 6 bases from J, with 16 bases in between. The CDR3 DNA follows: TGTGCCAGCAGCTCGGCGATAAGGACTGGCAATGAGCAGTTCTTC. Its translation: CASSSAIRTGNEQFF.

This chain joins TRBV5-1 and TRBJ2-1, with 10 positions matching TRBD1. CDR1 is SGHRS and CDR2 is YFSETQ in the germline V gene. V was pared by 0 bases and J by 3 bases, with 0 bases of the junction left unmatched. This CDR3 has 15 residues. The CDR3 protein is CASSLGDRGYNEQFF. In DNA form, the CDR3 reads TGCGCCAGCAGCTTGGGGGACAGGGGCTACAATGAGCAGTTCTTC.

This chain links TRBV18 with TRBJ2-1; 7 nucleotides line up with TRBD2. This CDR3 has 15 residues. Germline CDR1 and CDR2: KGHSH and LQKENI. The ends lost 7 bases at V and 0 bases at J; junction bases unmatched: 6. The CDR3 DNA reads TGTGCCAGCTTGTGGGAGGGGAGCTCCTACAATGAGCAGTTCTTC. This gives the protein CASLWEGSSYNEQFF.

The chain uses TRBV5-6 and TRBJ1-1; D ambiguous. V lost 4 bases and J lost 1, with 8 bases in between. Germline CDR1 is SGHDT and CDR2 is YYEEEE. This CDR3 region has 13 residues. CDR3 protein: CASSRARNTEAFF. The CDR3 bases are TGTGCCAGCAGCCGCGCTCGGAACACTGAAGCTTTCTTT.

V usage is TRBV12-2 and J usage is TRBJ2-7; the table names TRBD2, a call not compared with the DNA. TRBV12-2 is annotated as a pseudogene. The CDR3 has 10 residues. The chain's CDR3 is CASRPGHPYF. DNA of the CDR3: TGTGCAAGTCGCCCCGGTCATCCGTACTTC.

The rearrangement joins TRBV11-3 to TRBJ2-1, with D maybe TRBD1 (6 bases). Trimming pared 5 bases from V and 7 bases from J, leaving 9 bases between. This CDR3 has 12 amino acids. The V gene's germline CDR1 is SGHNT and CDR2 YENEEA. This CDR3 is CASSITGNEQFF. The CDR3 nucleotides are TGTGCCAGCAGCATCACAGGGAATGAGCAGTTCTTC. Complete variable domain (other parts from reference TRBV11-3 and TRBJ2-1): EAGVVQSPRYKIIEKKQPVAFWCNPISGHNTLYWYLQNLGQGPELLIRYENEEAVDDSQLPKDRFSAERLKGVDSTLKIQPAELGDSAVYLCASSITGNEQFFGPGTRLTVL.

V gene TRBV6-5 combines with J gene TRBJ2-3, with 10 bases that match TRBD1. V lost 7 bases to trimming and J lost 8 bases; unmatched junction nucleotides: 12. This CDR3 is 15 amino acids long. Germline CDR1 and CDR2: MNHEY and SVGAGI. The CDR3 DNA sequence: TGTGCCAGCACCATCCGCCGGACAGGGGGGAGTACGCAGTATTTT. It is translated as CASTIRRTGGSTQYF.

The V gene is TRBV24-1, the J gene TRBJ1-1, with a possible D match to TRBD1 (6 bases). This CDR3 contains 14 residues. V lost 11 bases, J lost 1 base, and 16 bases lay in between. Germline lookup yields CDR1 KGHDR and CDR2 SFDVKD. CDR3 sequence reads: CAIQGGGTNTEAFF. CDR3 in DNA: TGTGCCATTCAGGGAGGGGGTACGAACACTGAAGCTTTCTTT.

The J gene is TRBJ1-1, the V gene TRBV27; D gene ambiguous. This CDR3 has 13 residues. Germline V gene lookup returns CDR1 MNHEY and CDR2 SMNVEV (reference sequence). V shed 4 bases and J shed 1 base, with 7 bases lying between them. CDR3 sequence reads: CASSYYRNTEAFF. CDR3 in DNA: TGTGCCAGCAGTTATTACAGGAACACTGAAGCTTTCTTT.

This clone was seen at least ten times. The chain recombines TRBV3-1 (or the pseudogene TRBV3-2) with TRBJ1-1; no firm D call. CDR1 and CDR2 (germline): LGHDT, YNNKEL (reference sequence). V lost 5 bases and J lost 0, with 7 bases in between. This CDR3 contains 13 residues. Written as DNA, the CDR3 is TGTGCCAGCAGCTTTACACTGAACACTGAAGCTTTCTTT. This encodes CASSFTLNTEAFF.

The rearrangement joins TRBV7-2 to TRBJ2-7, with a tentative D call TRBD2 (6 bases). The CDR3 is made up of 14 amino acids. The germline gives CDR1 SGHTA, CDR2 FQGNSA. V lost 5 bases and J 4 bases, leaving 15 bases between the germline ends. As DNA, the CDR3 is TGTGCCAGCAGCAGCAATGGAGGGCGGTACGAGCAGTACTTC. This encodes CASSSNGGRYEQYF.

Only one count was recorded for this clone. The chain joins TRBV7-9 to TRBJ1-4; 7 bases agree with TRBD1. The V gene's germline CDR1 is SEHNR and CDR2 FQNEAQ (reference sequence). This CDR3 spans 15 amino acids. V shed 5 bases and J 7 bases; nucleotides not matched to a gene: 10. CDR3 residues: CASSQGGPGGEKLFF. Written as DNA, the CDR3 is TGTGCCAGCAGCCAGGGGGGCCCTGGGGGTGAAAAACTGTTTTTT.

The gene calls are TRBV19 and TRBJ1-3; D gene uncertain. CDR1 LNHDA and CDR2 SQIVND come from the germline V gene (reference sequence). The CDR3 has 14 residues. The germline V and J ends were trimmed by 8 bases and 2 bases, with 13 bases remaining between them. This CDR3 is CASLPTETGNTIYF. DNA for the CDR3: TGTGCCAGTCTCCCTACCGAGACTGGAAACACCATATATTTT. Drawing the rest from reference TRBV19 and TRBJ1-3, the complete variable domain is DGGITQSPKYLFRKEGQNVTLSCEQNLNHDAMYWYRQDPGQGLRLIYYSQIVNDFQKGDIAEGYSVSREKKESFPLTVTSAQKNPTAFYLCASLPTETGNTIYFGEGSWLTVV.

The chain uses TRBV7-8 and TRBJ1-3, with TRBD1 as a possible D gene (6 bases). V gave up 4 bases and J gave up 8 bases, with 18 bases separating them. The CDR3 extends over 15 amino acids. Germline V gene sequence: CDR1 SGHVS, CDR2 FQNEAQ. The CDR3 loop is CASSSPFRGGDTIYF. The CDR3 DNA sequence: TGTGCCAGCAGCTCCCCGTTCAGGGGAGGGGACACCATATATTTT.

This clone was seen only once. The chain combines TRBV5-4 with TRBJ2-1; 8 nucleotides match TRBD1. The CDR3 has 15 amino acids. The junction had 6 bases not matched to a gene; V was cut back by 4 bases and J by 3 bases. Germline V lookup: CDR1 SGHNT, CDR2 YYREEE (reference sequence). The CDR3 region has the DNA TGTGCCAGCAGCGGGCCTGGACAGGGCTACAATGAGCAGTTCTTC. Translation: CASSGPGQGYNEQFF.

V gene TRBV7-8 combines with J gene TRBJ1-1, with a weak D call TRBD1 (5 bases). The CDR3 is 14 residues long. The V end lost 5 bases, the J end lost 2 bases, and 12 bases lay between the germline ends. Germline CDR1 SGHVS, CDR2 FQNEAQ. The CDR3 protein is CASSRWQGNTEAFF. The CDR3 DNA is TGTGCCAGCAGCCGTTGGCAGGGTAACACTGAAGCTTTCTTT.

This sequence joins TRBV7-9 and TRBJ1-6; D unresolved. CDR1 and CDR2 (germline): SEHNR, FQNEAQ (reference sequence). Trimming cost V 7 bases and J 5 bases, with 18 bases left between them. The CDR3 covers 16 residues. DNA for the CDR3: TGTGCCAGCATCAAACTGGGAGGGCAGGATAATTCACCCCTCCACTTT. Protein sequence: CASIKLGGQDNSPLHF.

The chain has TRBV11-2 and TRBJ1-1; maybe TRBD1 (5 bases). The CDR3 covers 17 residues. V lost 4 bases to trimming and J lost 5 bases, with 23 bases between them. CDR1 is SGHAT and CDR2 is FQNNGV in the germline V gene. The CDR3 nucleotides are TGTGCCAGCAGCTCCCTCGCGACAGACAGATCGCGAACTGAAGCTTTCTTT. The encoded protein is CASSSLATDRSRTEAFF.

The chain couples TRBV27 to TRBJ2-7; possible D gene TRBD1, 6 bases. Germline V lookup: CDR1 MNHEY, CDR2 SMNVEV (reference sequence). The CDR3 length is 15 residues. V lost 4 bases, J lost 2 bases, and 15 bases lay in between. As DNA, the CDR3 is TGTGCCAGCAGTTCACTCACACGGGACACCTACGAGCAGTACTTC. Protein sequence: CASSSLTRDTYEQYF.

The chain is built from TRBV4-3 and TRBJ2-3, with TRBD2 matching over 8 bases. CDR1 is LGHNA and CDR2 is YSLEER in the germline V gene. V gave up 0 bases and J gave up 4 bases; unmatched junction bases: 12. This CDR3 spans 18 amino acids. CDR3 sequence: CASSQDIAGGLLSDTQYF. The CDR3 DNA is TGCGCCAGCAGCCAAGATATCGCGGGGGGACTCCTGTCAGATACGCAGTATTTT.